This T cell receptor beta chain was captured in a study of cytomegalovirus exposure and HLA in healthy donors. Study details: T cells numbering about 200 million yielded roughly 120 million unique TCR beta sequences in an earlier analysis.

Study results and caveats: Most of the CMV-associated TCR beta chains (in a later analysis) appeared to be HLA-restricted. Reportedly, fewer N-insertions than the approximately 700-donor mean appeared in an Asian-associated ancestry cluster in a later analysis. As a later analysis showed, a missense DCLRE1C variant was linked to trimming of TCR beta V- and J-genes.

PCR amplification relied on 60 Vbeta primers (plus 13 Jbeta primers). Sequencing was performed with immunoSEQ multiplex PCR; in TCRdb, only in-frame clones are kept and a portion is missing. The sample contains fewer than 200,000 clones, around 77% of which appear only once. Concerning this clone itself: Its antigen is not identified.

The CDR3 is made up of 15 amino acids. V lost 6 bases, J lost 4 bases, and 9 bases stayed unmatched. Germline-derived CDR1 and CDR2 are KGHSH and LQKENI. Material for sequencing was PBMCs. The chain combines TRBV18 with TRBJ2-7; 10 bases are a match to TRBD1. The TCR sequence derives from a man aged 55 to 70 in good health and CMV-seronegative. The CDR3 nucleotides are TGTGCCAGCTCCCAGGGACAGGGGAACCTTTACGAGCAGTACTTC. Translation: CASSQGQGNLYEQYF.